This entry is about one T cell receptor beta chain. The data stem from a study of blood T cell repertoires in COVID-19. Study overall: There were acute and convalescent COVID-19 samples, and they came from the United States, Italy and Spain.

Germline V gives CDR1 SGHKS, CDR2 YYEKEE (reference sequence). This CDR3 has 13 residues. The V and J ends lost 0 bases and 13 bases respectively, with 14 bases between them. The repertoire was sequenced with immunoSEQ multiplex PCR; TCRdb's copy has only in-frame clones and lacks some. The sample includes more than 80,000 clones, approximately 85% seen only once; the top ten take approximately 2.8%. Seattle patient enrollment occurred during active infection, with longitudinal follow-up thereafter. The chain uses TRBV5-5 and TRBJ2-1; D is ambiguous. Sequenced sample: peripheral blood. The sequence derives from an elderly woman with COVID-19, enrolled during active disease. In DNA form, the CDR3 reads TGTGCCAGCAGCTTGGCCGCCCGGCAGACACAGTTCTTC. Translating gives CASSLAARQTQFF.